This T cell receptor beta chain was identified during a study of T-cell reconstitution after alpha-beta-depleted transplantation in children. General study findings and limits: TCRbeta diversity was high at day 60 in some patients (a result of surviving recipient T cells and thymic progenitors). In patients about two months after transplant, alpha-beta T cells reportedly arose from several hundred expanded graft clones. When one year had passed after transplant, most T-cell counts and diversity came from newly produced T cells.

This clonotype was recorded a few times. Its antigen remains unidentified. Germline-derived CDR1 and CDR2 are DFQATT and SNEGSKA (reference sequence). There are 13 residues in the CDR3. V was trimmed by 7 bases and J by 3 bases, leaving 15 bases between them. The TCRbeta library was prepared with unique molecular identifiers. TCRdb re-analysed the PCR reads in MiXCR, keeping a single row per CDR3 protein. The table has approximately 980,000 distinct CDR3 sequences, roughly 29% seen once. The receptor was derived from a boy younger than two who had a stem cell transplant for SCID, so the T cells may come from the graft donor. The V call is TRBV20-1, the J call TRBJ1-1; D not resolved. The sample consisted of PBMCs, mostly from graft donor cells, taken 360 days after TCRalphabeta/CD19-depleted stem cell transplant. The CDR3 sequence is CSVFRHRDTEAFF. CDR3 DNA: TGCAGTGTTTTCCGGCACCGAGACACTGAAGCTTTCTTT.